Below, one T cell receptor beta chain is given with its context. The data were obtained in a study of blood T cell repertoires in COVID-19. Measured with immunoSEQ multiplex PCR; TCRdb has only the in-frame clones, and not every one. The table lists about 210,000 clones, roughly 85% of them singletons, with 2.4% in the top ten. CDR3 length equals 15 residues. V was pared by 1 base and J by 7 bases, with 16 bases between. The germline V gene has CDR1 LNHDA and CDR2 SQIVND (reference sequence). Patients at the Seattle site were enrolled during active infection and followed longitudinally. The specimen sequenced was peripheral blood. The V call is TRBV19, the J call TRBJ1-1; D may be TRBD1 (5 bases). This TCR was recovered from a woman in her 70s with COVID-19, enrolled during active disease. CDR3 nucleotide sequence: TGTGCCAGTAGTATAGGATCCCGGGAGGGGCATGAAGCTTTCTTT. As protein: CASSIGSREGHEAFF.